This entry describes one T cell receptor beta chain. Its antigen is not known. These data come from a study of T cell responses to AZD1222 COVID-19 vaccine. Study findings and constraints: Reports say nearly half of spike-specific TCRs go after unmutated variant regions.

TCRdb's copy holds only in-frame clones and misses some; the assay was immunoSEQ multiplex PCR. The table has roughly 110,000 clones, about 93% seen once; the top ten hold 5% to 7.5%. Germline V gives CDR1 SNHLY, CDR2 FYNNEI. This CDR3 has 14 amino acids. Unmatched junction bases numbered 4, after V lost 8 bases and J lost 2 bases. Sequencing used peripheral blood, obtained 28 days after the second AZD1222 dose. The chain joins TRBV2 to TRBJ2-2, with 8 nucleotides matching TRBD2. The source of this sequence is an adult who received the AZD1222 COVID-19 vaccine. In DNA form, the CDR3 reads TGTGCCAGCCTAGGACTAGCCAACACCGGGGAGCTGTTTTTT. This translates into CASLGLANTGELFF.